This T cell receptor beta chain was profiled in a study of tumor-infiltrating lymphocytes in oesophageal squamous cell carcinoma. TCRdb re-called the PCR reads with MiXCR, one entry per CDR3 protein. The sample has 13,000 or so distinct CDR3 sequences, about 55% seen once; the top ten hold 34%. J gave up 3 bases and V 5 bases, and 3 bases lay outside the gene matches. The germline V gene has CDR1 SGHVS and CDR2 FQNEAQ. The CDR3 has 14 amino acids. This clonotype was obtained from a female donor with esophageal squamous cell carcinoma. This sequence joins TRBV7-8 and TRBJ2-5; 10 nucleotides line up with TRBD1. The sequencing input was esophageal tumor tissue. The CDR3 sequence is CASSPDRGEETQYF. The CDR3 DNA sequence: TGTGCCAGCAGCCCGGACAGGGGGGAAGAGACCCAGTACTTC.